Shown below are 30 T cell receptor beta chains from a single sample sequenced in a study of cytomegalovirus exposure and HLA in healthy donors. Use of 60 Vbeta and 13 Jbeta primers characterized the PCR. Some clones are missing from TCRdb's copy, which holds only in-frame ones; the method was immunoSEQ multiplex PCR. The table has under 250,000 clones, around 86% seen once. The sample was PBMCs. These receptors originate from a woman aged 40 to 50 in good health and CMV-seronegative.

The J gene is TRBJ1-2, the V gene TRBV27; the match to TRBD1 covers 9 bases. V lost 3 bases and J lost 8; bases outside the gene matches: 10. Germline CDR1 reads MNHEY; CDR2 reads SMNVEV (reference sequence). The CDR3 runs to 15 residues. The CDR3 nucleotides are TGTGCCAGCAGTTTTGGGGGACAGGGTATTGGAGGCTACACCTTC. This encodes CASSFGGQGIGGYTF.

The chain combines TRBV5-5 with TRBJ1-4, with 7 positions matching TRBD1. The CDR3 is made up of 13 amino acids. The germline CDR1 and CDR2 sequences are SGHKS and YYEKEE (reference sequence). V gave up 10 bases and J gave up 6 bases; unmatched junction bases: 9. The CDR3 DNA follows: TGTGCCTGTGGTAGGGGGCCCGATGAAAAACTGTTTTTT. Translation gives CACGRGPDEKLFF.

The chain recombines TRBV28 with TRBJ2-7, with D possibly matching TRBD1 (5 bases). CDR1 and CDR2 from the germline V gene are MDHEN and SYDVKM. The length of the CDR3 is 14 residues. V lost 3 bases and J 0 bases, leaving 9 bases between the germline ends. The CDR3 protein is CASSFFQGSYEQYF. The CDR3 DNA follows: TGTGCCAGCAGTTTCTTTCAGGGCTCCTACGAGCAGTACTTC.

This clone was found a few times. The chain links TRBV2 to TRBJ1-5, with 7 bases that match TRBD1. The CDR3 contains 18 residues. V was clipped by 6 bases and J by 1 base; unmatched bases: 15. The germline CDR1 and CDR2 sequences are SNHLY and FYNNEI. CDR3: CASRARSMTGRSNQPQHF. CDR3 bases: TGTGCCAGCAGGGCTAGGTCTATGACAGGGCGAAGCAATCAGCCCCAGCATTTT.

This clone showed up just once. The rearrangement uses TRBV7-9 and TRBJ1-1; the D is unclear. V was clipped by 3 bases and J by 3 bases, with 5 bases between them. Germline V gene data show CDR1 as SEHNR and CDR2 as FQNEAQ (reference sequence). CDR3 length: 12 residues. CDR3 residues: CASSFEDTEAFF. The CDR3 DNA is TGTGCCAGCAGCTTCGAGGACACTGAAGCTTTCTTT.

This chain links TRBV2 with TRBJ2-5; 9 bases map to TRBD2. The ends lost 6 bases at V and 1 base at J; junction bases unmatched: 6. Per the germline V gene, CDR1 is SNHLY and CDR2 is FYNNEI. This CDR3 region has 15 residues. The CDR3 region is CASSRISGGQETQYF. CDR3 DNA: TGTGCCAGCAGCAGGATTAGCGGGGGCCAAGAGACCCAGTACTTC.

The chain joins TRBV4-1 to TRBJ2-7; 7 nucleotides match TRBD1. Unmatched junction bases numbered 10, after V lost 0 bases and J lost 5 bases. From germline, CDR1 is MGHRA and CDR2 YSYEKL. The CDR3 is made up of 16 amino acids. CDR3 DNA: TGCGCCAGCAGCCAAGATTTGAGAGGGGGCTTCGACGAGCAGTACTTC. Translated: CASSQDLRGGFDEQYF.

The chain couples TRBV9 to TRBJ2-3; tentative D call: TRBD2 (6 bases). Germline-derived CDR1 and CDR2 are SGDLS and YYNGEE. V was pared by 0 bases and J by 5 bases, with 10 bases between. The CDR3 totals 14 residues. CDR3 bases: TGTGCCAGCAGCGTAGGTTCCGGGAGAGATACGCAGTATTTT. Its translation is CASSVGSGRDTQYF.

CDR3 amino acids: CASSSLQGDQPQHF. CDR3 DNA sequence: TGTGCCAGCAGCTCCCTACAGGGGGATCAGCCCCAGCATTTT. The chain carries TRBV7-2 and TRBJ1-5; 8 bases are a match to TRBD1. From germline, CDR1 is SGHTA and CDR2 FQGNSA. With 4 bases clipped from V and 5 bases from J, the junction kept 4 bases outside the gene matches. The CDR3 is made up of 14 amino acids.

The rearrangement uses TRBV10-2 and TRBJ2-5, with 9 bases aligning to TRBD1. Germline V gives CDR1 WSHSY, CDR2 SAAADI. V lost 8 bases and J lost 11; bases outside the gene matches: 9. The CDR3 has 12 amino acids. The DNA of the CDR3 is TGCGCCAGCTCCCCGGGACAGGGCAAGCAGTACTTC. It translates to CASSPGQGKQYF.

This chain uses TRBV27 with TRBJ2-1, with a weak D call TRBD1 (5 bases). This CDR3 spans 16 amino acids. CDR1 is MNHEY and CDR2 is SMNVEV in the germline V gene (reference sequence). The V gene lost 5 bases and the J gene lost 0 bases, with 14 bases spanning the gap. CDR3 DNA: TGTGCCAGCAGTCGTAGACAGTACAGCTCCTACAATGAGCAGTTCTTC. It encodes CASSRRQYSSYNEQFF.

The genes are TRBV4-1 and TRBJ1-2, with 7 nucleotides matching TRBD1. CDR3 length: 14 amino acids. Germline V lookup: CDR1 MGHRA, CDR2 YSYEKL. The V gene end was trimmed by 5 bases and the J gene end by 4 bases; junction bases not matched to a gene: 7. The CDR3 region is CASSYQGDGYGYTF. The CDR3 region has the DNA TGCGCCAGCAGCTACCAGGGGGATGGCTATGGCTACACCTTC.

The chain uses TRBV30 and TRBJ2-7; maybe TRBD1 (6 bases). There are 13 residues in the CDR3. The ends were cut back, 4 bases at V and 1 base at J, with 11 bases in the middle. Germline V lookup: CDR1 GTSNPN, CDR2 SVGIG (reference sequence). This CDR3 is CAWNGDTSYEQYF. The CDR3 DNA is TGTGCCTGGAATGGGGACACATCCTACGAGCAGTACTTC.

The chain has TRBV7-8 and TRBJ2-7; D uncertain. This CDR3 contains 13 residues. V was pared by 5 bases and J by 2 bases, with 10 bases between. CDR1 is SGHVS, CDR2 FQNEAQ, per germline. The CDR3, as DNA: TGTGCCAGCAGCGCTCGGGTGGCCTACGAGCAGTACTTC. Residues: CASSARVAYEQYF.

The V call is TRBV5-6, the J call TRBJ2-3, with 10 positions matching TRBD1. Germline CDR1 reads SGHDT; CDR2 reads YYEEEE. The CDR3 length is 15 residues. Unmatched junction bases numbered 2, after V lost 0 bases and J lost 4 bases. CDR3 amino acids: CASSLVDRGADTQYF. The DNA of the CDR3 is TGTGCCAGCAGCTTGGTGGACAGGGGGGCAGATACGCAGTATTTT.

The chain recombines TRBV19 with TRBJ1-1; no definite D call. Trimming stripped 6 bases from V and 3 bases from J, with 11 bases between. Germline V gene data show CDR1 as LNHDA and CDR2 as SQIVND (reference sequence). CDR3 length equals 13 residues. CDR3 loop: CASRRSRDTEAFF. The CDR3 DNA follows: TGTGCCAGTAGAAGAAGTCGGGACACTGAAGCTTTCTTT.

The chain joins TRBV5-1 to TRBJ1-2; 8 bases map to TRBD1. This CDR3 spans 15 amino acids. V was clipped by 0 bases and J by 8 bases; unmatched bases: 9. Germline CDR1 reads SGHRS; CDR2 reads YFSETQ. The CDR3 sequence: CASSLESGGFAGYTF. The CDR3 DNA follows: TGCGCCAGCAGCTTGGAGTCAGGGGGCTTCGCCGGCTACACCTTC.

This chain joins TRBV27 and TRBJ1-5; D gene unclear. Looked up from germline, CDR1 is MNHEY and CDR2 is SMNVEV (reference sequence). Trimming stripped 5 bases from V and 0 bases from J, with 14 bases between. The length of the CDR3 is 16 residues. As DNA, the CDR3 is TGTGCCAGCAGTCGTTATGGGCAAGATAGCAATCAGCCCCAGCATTTT. As protein: CASSRYGQDSNQPQHF.

The V call is TRBV7-8, the J call TRBJ1-2, with 12 bases lining up with TRBD1. CDR1 and CDR2 (germline): SGHVS, FQNEAQ. V lost 7 bases, J lost 6 bases, and 9 bases stayed unmatched. This CDR3 contains 15 residues. CDR3 DNA sequence: TGTGCCAGCACCTTGCCGGGACAGGGGGCTGATGGCTACACCTTC. The encoded protein is CASTLPGQGADGYTF.

This clone turned up a few times. The CDR3 DNA sequence: TGTGCCAGCACCCCAGGGTTTACAGATACGCAGTATTTT. The encoded protein is CASTPGFTDTQYF. The rearrangement links TRBV2 to TRBJ2-3, with D maybe TRBD1 (5 bases). There are 13 residues in the CDR3. Trimming left V 7 bases short and J 3 bases short, with 11 bases between. CDR1 and CDR2 from the germline V gene are SNHLY and FYNNEI. The complete variable domain, with remaining parts taken from reference TRBV2 and TRBJ2-3, reads EPEVTQTPSHQVTQMGQEVILRCVPISNHLYFYWYRQILGQKVEFLVSFYNNEISEKSEIFDDQFSVERPDGSNFTLKIRSTKLEDSAMYFCASTPGFTDTQYFGPGTRLTVL.

In this sample, this clone turned up a few times. This chain joins TRBV2 and TRBJ2-3; TRBD2 aligns across 13 bases. Germline V gene lookup returns CDR1 SNHLY and CDR2 FYNNEI. V shed 6 bases and J 4 bases; nucleotides not matched to a gene: 4. The CDR3 totals 15 residues. Written as DNA, the CDR3 is TGTGCCAGCAGGAAGGGACTAGCGGGACCAGATACGCAGTATTTT. Translated, it gives CASRKGLAGPDTQYF.

The chain employs TRBV27 and TRBJ2-3; D remains ambiguous. V dropped 4 bases and J dropped 6 bases, with 14 bases sitting between them. The CDR3 loop spans 14 amino acids. In germline, CDR1 is MNHEY, CDR2 SMNVEV (reference sequence). The chain's CDR3 is CASSSDRWADTQYF. CDR3 DNA: TGTGCCAGCAGTTCAGACCGATGGGCCGATACGCAGTATTTT.

This sequence joins TRBV6-5 and TRBJ1-2, with TRBD1 matching over 7 bases. The ends lost 2 bases at V and 2 bases at J; junction bases unmatched: 5. Per the germline V gene, CDR1 is MNHEY and CDR2 is SVGAGI. The length of the CDR3 is 15 residues. CDR3 sequence reads: CASSYGQALNYGYTF. CDR3 bases: TGTGCCAGCAGTTACGGACAGGCCCTAAACTATGGCTACACCTTC.

V is TRBV10-1 and J is TRBJ1-1; D call uncertain. The CDR3 sequence is 12 residues long. Trimming pared 3 bases from V and 1 base from J, leaving 3 bases between. The V gene's germline CDR1 is WNHNN and CDR2 SYGVQD (reference sequence). CDR3 DNA sequence: TGCGCCAGCAGTGATCGGAACACTGAAGCTTTCTTT. Its protein product is CASSDRNTEAFF.

This sequence joins TRBV19 and TRBJ1-2, with a tentative D call TRBD1 (6 bases). CDR1 and CDR2 (germline): LNHDA, SQIVND (reference sequence). This CDR3 is built from 13 residues. Trimming pared 4 bases from V and 8 bases from J, leaving 14 bases between. For the CDR3, the DNA is TGTGCCAGTAGTACTCTCAACAGGGACGGCTACACCTTC. Translated, it gives CASSTLNRDGYTF. Drawing the rest from reference TRBV19 and TRBJ1-2, the complete variable domain is DGGITQSPKYLFRKEGQNVTLSCEQNLNHDAMYWYRQDPGQGLRLIYYSQIVNDFQKGDIAEGYSVSREKKESFPLTVTSAQKNPTAFYLCASSTLNRDGYTFGSGTRLTVV.

In its sample, this clone was seen once. The J gene is TRBJ2-3, the V gene TRBV27; 7 nucleotides agree with TRBD1. Per the germline V gene, CDR1 is MNHEY and CDR2 is SMNVEV (reference sequence). The CDR3 runs to 13 residues. Unmatched junction bases numbered 10, after V lost 11 bases and J lost 5 bases. The CDR3 region has the DNA TGTGCCTCATCGACAGGGACAAGAGATACGCAGTATTTT. Translating gives CASSTGTRDTQYF.

In DNA form, the CDR3 reads TGTGCCAGCAGTGGACAGGGCCGCAATCAGCCCCAGCATTTT. It yields the protein CASSGQGRNQPQHF. The chain joins TRBV2 to TRBJ1-5; 7 bases line up with TRBD1. The CDR3 is made up of 14 amino acids. Germline values: CDR1 SNHLY, CDR2 FYNNEI. J lost 2 bases, V lost 4 bases, and 2 bases had no gene match.

The V and J genes are TRBV4-1 and TRBJ2-1, with TRBD2 matching 11 bases. V was pared by 0 bases and J by 7 bases, with 8 bases of the junction left unmatched. The CDR3 extends over 17 amino acids. In germline, CDR1 is MGHRA, CDR2 YSYEKL. The CDR3 sequence is CASSQDKRLAGLNEQFF. In DNA form, the CDR3 reads TGCGCCAGCAGCCAAGATAAACGACTAGCGGGACTTAATGAGCAGTTCTTC.

As DNA, the CDR3 is TGCAGCGTTGAAGATTCGAAACGGAGCTATGGCTACACCTTC. Encoded protein: CSVEDSKRSYGYTF. The chain recombines TRBV29-1 with TRBJ1-2; no firm D call. CDR1 and CDR2 (germline): SQVTM, ANQGSEA. CDR3 length equals 14 residues. V was trimmed by 0 bases and J by 4 bases, leaving 12 bases between them.

This sequence joins TRBV18 and TRBJ1-2; possibly TRBD1 for D (5 bases). The CDR3 length is 13 residues. Trimming removed 6 bases at V and 8 bases at J, with 16 bases between. CDR1 KGHSH and CDR2 LQKENI come from the germline V gene. The chain's CDR3 is CASSLRDSTGYTF. The CDR3 nucleotides are TGTGCCAGCTCCCTACGGGACTCCACAGGCTACACCTTC.